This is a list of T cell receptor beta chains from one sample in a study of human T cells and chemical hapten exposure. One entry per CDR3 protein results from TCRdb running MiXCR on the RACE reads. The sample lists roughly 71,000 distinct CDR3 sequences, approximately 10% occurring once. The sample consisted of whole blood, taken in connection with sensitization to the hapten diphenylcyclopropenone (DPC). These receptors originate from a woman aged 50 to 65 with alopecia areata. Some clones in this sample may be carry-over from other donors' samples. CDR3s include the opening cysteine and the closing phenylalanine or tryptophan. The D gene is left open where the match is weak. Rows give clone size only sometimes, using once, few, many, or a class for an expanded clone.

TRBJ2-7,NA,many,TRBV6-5,TGTGCCAGCAAAACAGGGAGCCCCTACGAGCAGTACTTC,CASKTGSPYEQYF
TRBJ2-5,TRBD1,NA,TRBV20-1,TGCAGTGCCGAGAGGACAGGGAAAGAGACCCAGTACTTC,CSAERTGKETQYF
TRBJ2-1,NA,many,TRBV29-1,TGCAGCGTTGACCACTTTATCGGGGGCAATGAGCAGTTCTTC,CSVDHFIGGNEQFF
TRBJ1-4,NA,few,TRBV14,TGTGCCAGCAGCCCCCCTGGGAGTGGCAATGAAAAACTGTTTTTT,CASSPPGSGNEKLFF
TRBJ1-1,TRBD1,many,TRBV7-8,TGTGCCAGCAGCCCTCGACAGGGGTGGAACACTGAAGCTTTCTTT,CASSPRQGWNTEAFF
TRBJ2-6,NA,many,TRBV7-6,TGTGCCAGCAGCCTGGAGGGCCGCTCTGGGGCCAACGTCCTGACTTTC,CASSLEGRSGANVLTF
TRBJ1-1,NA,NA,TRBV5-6,TGTGCCAGCAGCTTCGGGACGGGGTACACTGAAGCTTTCTTT,CASSFGTGYTEAFF
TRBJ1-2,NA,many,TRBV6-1,TGTGCCAGCAGCTACGGCGGGTCACGGCGGGTCGTATCGAGAGGCTACACCTTC,CASSYGGSRRVVSRGYTF
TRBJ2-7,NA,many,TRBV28,TGTGCCAGCAGACGGACGGACTACGAGCAGTACTTC,CASRRTDYEQYF
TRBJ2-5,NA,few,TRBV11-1,TGTGCCAGCAGCCCGGGGATTCAAGAGACCCAGTACTTC,CASSPGIQETQYF
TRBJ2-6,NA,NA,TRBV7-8,TGTGCCAGCAGCTTATTTTCCGGGTCTGGGGCCAACGTCCTGACTTTC,CASSLFSGSGANVLTF
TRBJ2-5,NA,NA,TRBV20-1,TGCAGTGCTAGCACCCTCGGGCTAGAGACCCAGTACTTC,CSASTLGLETQYF